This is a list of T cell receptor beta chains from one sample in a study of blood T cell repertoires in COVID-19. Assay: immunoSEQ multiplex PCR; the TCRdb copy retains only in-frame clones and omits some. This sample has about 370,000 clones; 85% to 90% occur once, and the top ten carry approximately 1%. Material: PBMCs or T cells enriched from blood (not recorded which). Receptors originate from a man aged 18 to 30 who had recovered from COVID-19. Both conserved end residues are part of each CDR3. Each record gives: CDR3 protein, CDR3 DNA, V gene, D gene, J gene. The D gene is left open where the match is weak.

cdr3_aa: CASSDRDSVTEAFF; cdr3_nt: TGTGCCAGCAGTGACCGGGACAGTGTCACTGAAGCTTTCTTT; v_call: TRBV6-1; d_call: TRBD1; j_call: TRBJ1-1
cdr3_aa: CASSKEGRHPQETQYF; cdr3_nt: TGTGCCAGCAGCAAAGAGGGGCGACACCCCCAAGAGACCCAGTACTTC; v_call: TRBV21-1; d_call: -; j_call: TRBJ2-5
cdr3_aa: CASSQVAGRLGYGYTF; cdr3_nt: TGCGCCAGCAGCCAAGTCGCGGGGAGGCTGGGCTATGGCTACACCTTC; v_call: TRBV4-1; d_call: -; j_call: TRBJ1-2
cdr3_aa: CASSGDTGGNQPQHF; cdr3_nt: TGTGCCAGCAGTGGGGACACAGGGGGAAATCAGCCCCAGCATTTT; v_call: TRBV2; d_call: TRBD1; j_call: TRBJ1-5
cdr3_aa: CASSATTGSNEQFF; cdr3_nt: TGTGCCAGCAGCGCCACAACAGGGTCGAATGAGCAGTTCTTC; v_call: TRBV9; d_call: -; j_call: TRBJ2-1
cdr3_aa: CASSQPGTGVGGYTF; cdr3_nt: TGCGCCAGCAGCCAACCCGGGACAGGGGTCGGTGGCTACACCTTC; v_call: TRBV4-1; d_call: TRBD1; j_call: TRBJ1-2
cdr3_aa: CASSRTGSVLETQYF; cdr3_nt: TGTGCCAGCAGCCGGACAGGGAGTGTGTTGGAGACCCAGTACTTC; v_call: TRBV7-9; d_call: TRBD1; j_call: TRBJ2-5
cdr3_aa: CASSQALAYEQYF; cdr3_nt: TGTGCCAGCAGCCAAGCCTTGGCTTACGAGCAGTACTTC; v_call: TRBV3-1/TRBV3-2; d_call: -; j_call: TRBJ2-7
cdr3_aa: CARYGLAGEQFF; cdr3_nt: TGTGCCAGATACGGACTAGCGGGTGAGCAGTTCTTC; v_call: TRBV3-1/TRBV3-2; d_call: TRBD2; j_call: TRBJ2-1
cdr3_aa: CASSPQGVADEQYF; cdr3_nt: TGTGCCAGCTCACCACAAGGGGTAGCAGACGAGCAGTACTTC; v_call: TRBV18; d_call: -; j_call: TRBJ2-7
cdr3_aa: CASSMSGVDTGELFF; cdr3_nt: TGTGCCAGTAGTATGTCAGGGGTGGACACCGGGGAGCTGTTTTTT; v_call: TRBV19; d_call: -; j_call: TRBJ2-2
cdr3_aa: CASTIQSGTVTNEQFF; cdr3_nt: TGTGCCAGCACCATCCAATCCGGGACAGTAACCAATGAGCAGTTCTTC; v_call: TRBV7-2; d_call: TRBD1; j_call: TRBJ2-1
cdr3_aa: CASSLGALGSPLHF; cdr3_nt: TGTGCCAGCAGTTTGGGGGCCTTGGGTTCACCCCTCCACTTT; v_call: TRBV27; d_call: -; j_call: TRBJ1-6
cdr3_aa: CASRTLTGGYYEQYF; cdr3_nt: TGTGCCAGCCGTACTCTCACCGGGGGGTACTACGAGCAGTACTTC; v_call: TRBV11-2; d_call: TRBD2; j_call: TRBJ2-7
cdr3_aa: CASSPSGLGATGELFF; cdr3_nt: TGCGCCAGCAGCCCTTCGGGATTGGGGGCCACCGGGGAGCTGTTTTTT; v_call: TRBV4-1; d_call: -; j_call: TRBJ2-2
cdr3_aa: CASSPQGANTEAFF; cdr3_nt: TGTGCCAGCAGCCCGCAGGGTGCGAACACTGAAGCTTTCTTT; v_call: TRBV11-2; d_call: -; j_call: TRBJ1-1